One and the same sample provided the 10 T cell receptor beta chains below, sequenced in a study of control samples from healthy donors and cancer patients. The repertoire was sequenced with immunoSEQ multiplex PCR; TCRdb's copy has only in-frame clones and lacks some. This table has more than 9,500 clones, around 87% appearing once. The sequenced sample consisted of formalin-fixed, paraffin-embedded tissue. These receptors were taken from a male donor with melanoma.

The CDR3 sequence is CASSQAITGPEGLSNNEQFF. In DNA, the CDR3 is TGTGCCAGCAGCCAGGCAATTACAGGTCCCGAGGGCCTCTCTAACAATGAGCAGTTCTTC. The chain carries TRBV3-1 (or the pseudogene TRBV3-2) and TRBJ2-1; D tentatively fits TRBD1 or TRBD2 (5 bases each). Germline-derived CDR1 and CDR2 are LGHDT and YNNKEL (reference sequence). The CDR3 length is 20 residues. The V and J ends lost 3 bases and 5 bases respectively, with 29 bases between them.

This chain uses TRBV15 with TRBJ2-3; 7 bases match TRBD2. Germline loops: CDR1 LNHNV, CDR2 YYDKDF (reference sequence). This CDR3 is built from 15 residues. Germline trimming cut 3 bases from V and 3 bases from J; bases unmatched to any gene: 6. This CDR3 is CATSRGGSGTDTQYF. The CDR3 DNA follows: TGTGCCACCAGCAGGGGCGGGAGTGGAACAGATACGCAGTATTTT.

This chain uses TRBV15 with TRBJ2-7; D not resolved. The V gene lost 5 bases and the J gene lost 3 bases, with 20 bases spanning the gap. CDR1 and CDR2 (germline): LNHNV, YYDKDF (reference sequence). The CDR3 spans 16 residues. The CDR3 loop reads CATSDTLSGRHYEQYF. The CDR3 DNA sequence: TGTGCCACCAGCGATACCCTAAGTGGGCGGCACTACGAGCAGTACTTC.

This chain uses TRBV15 with TRBJ2-5; weak D call: TRBD2 (6 bases). V lost 6 bases to trimming and J lost 5 bases, with 16 bases between them. The germline CDR1 and CDR2 sequences are LNHNV and YYDKDF (reference sequence). The CDR3 is 14 residues long. CDR3 amino acids: CATRIAGYAETQYF. CDR3 nucleotide sequence: TGTGCCACCAGAATCGCGGGGTATGCGGAGACCCAGTACTTC. Supplemented by reference TRBV15 and TRBJ2-5, the full variable domain reads DAMVIQNPRYQVTQFGKPVTLSCSQTLNHNVMYWYQQKSSQAPKLLFHYYDKDFNNEADTPDNFQSRRPNTSFCFLDIRSPGLGDTAMYLCATRIAGYAETQYFGPGTRLLVL.

The chain couples TRBV14 to TRBJ2-2; no firm D call. CDR1 SGHDN and CDR2 FVKESK come from the germline V gene. CDR3 length: 13 residues. Trimming shortened V by 3 bases and J by 5 bases, and 7 bases separated the two germline ends. CDR3: CASSQSRTGELFF. The CDR3 coding sequence is TGTGCCAGCAGCCAGAGTAGGACCGGGGAGCTGTTTTTT.

This chain connects TRBV7-2 to TRBJ2-3, with 8 bases lining up with TRBD1. Looked up from germline, CDR1 is SGHTA and CDR2 is FQGNSA. CDR3 length: 17 amino acids. Trimming removed 7 bases from V and 5 bases from J; junction bases left unmatched: 17. The CDR3 loop reads CASTETGTGGFGDTQYF. CDR3 in DNA: TGTGCCAGCACCGAAACGGGAACAGGGGGTTTCGGAGATACGCAGTATTTT.

The chain uses TRBV27 and TRBJ2-1, with 8 bases lining up with TRBD2. The CDR3 runs 16 residues. CDR1 and CDR2 from the germline V gene are MNHEY and SMNVEV (reference sequence). The trim removed 4 bases at V and 4 bases at J, leaving 9 bases unmatched. The CDR3 DNA sequence: TGTGCCAGCAGTTCATCGGGACTAGTAAAATACAATGAGCAGTTCTTC. This translates into CASSSSGLVKYNEQFF.

The V gene is TRBV7-8, the J gene TRBJ1-2, with 9 bases fitting TRBD1. This CDR3 has 15 amino acids. The V gene end was trimmed by 5 bases and the J gene end by 4 bases; junction bases not matched to a gene: 8. The V gene's germline CDR1 is SGHVS and CDR2 FQNEAQ. The CDR3 protein is CASSPTGTGLYGYTF. The CDR3 DNA sequence: TGTGCCAGCAGCCCCACCGGGACAGGGCTCTATGGCTACACCTTC.

The chain joins TRBV7-9 to TRBJ2-1; D gene unclear. The CDR3 is made up of 12 amino acids. V was clipped by 7 bases and J by 6 bases, with 10 bases between them. From germline, CDR1 is SEHNR and CDR2 FQNEAQ (reference sequence). CDR3 residues: CASTPVGNEQFF. The DNA of the CDR3 is TGTGCCAGCACCCCGGTGGGCAATGAGCAGTTCTTC.

This clone occurred once. This chain uses TRBV5-1 with TRBJ1-3; D possibly corresponds to TRBD1 (6 bases). Per the germline V gene, CDR1 is SGHRS and CDR2 is YFSETQ. Trimming took off 5 bases at V and 0 bases at J, with 18 bases between the two ends. This CDR3 region has 17 residues. The CDR3 DNA is TGCGCCAGCAGGGAGGGGGACGGCCAACTCTCTGGAAACACCATATATTTT. Translating gives CASREGDGQLSGNTIYF. The full variable domain, in which reference TRBV5-1 and TRBJ1-3 provide the parts outside the CDR3, is KAGVTQTPRYLIKTRGQQVTLSCSPISGHRSVSWYQQTPGQGLQFLFEYFSETQRNKGNFPGRFSGRQFSNSRSEMNVSTLELGDSALYLCASREGDGQLSGNTIYFGEGSWLTVV.